The 32 T cell receptor beta chains below were found in one sample sequenced in a study of cytomegalovirus exposure and HLA in healthy donors. The PCR ran on 60 Vbeta and 13 Jbeta primers. This table comes from immunoSEQ multiplex PCR, and its TCRdb copy is limited to in-frame clones, with some not included. Here the sample spans 150,000 to 200,000 clones, roughly 70% being singletons. Input material: PBMCs. The source of these receptors is a man between 25 and 39 years old in good health and CMV-seropositive.

The genes are TRBV11-2 and TRBJ2-1; D is undetermined. The length of the CDR3 is 11 residues. The germline V gene encodes CDR1 SGHAT and CDR2 FQNNGV. Trimming removed 6 bases at V and 10 bases at J, with 10 bases between. The chain's CDR3 is CASSLSHEQFF. As DNA, the CDR3 is TGTGCCAGCAGTCTTAGCCACGAGCAGTTCTTC.

The chain recombines TRBV7-8 with TRBJ1-4, with D unresolved. Germline V gene sequence: CDR1 SGHVS, CDR2 FQNEAQ. Between the trimmed V and J ends, which lost 1 base and 7 bases, there was a span of 16 bases. The CDR3 spans 16 residues. Here the CDR3 DNA reads TGTGCCAGCAGCTTAGGTGGCCCTCAGTATGGTGAAAAACTGTTTTTT. This encodes CASSLGGPQYGEKLFF. The entire variable domain, with the rest obtained from reference TRBV7-8 and TRBJ1-4, is as follows: GAGVSQSPRYKVAKRGQDVALRCDPISGHVSLFWYQQALGQGPEFLTYFQNEAQLDKSGLPSDRFFAERPEGSVSTLKIQRTQQEDSAVYLCASSLGGPQYGEKLFFGSGTQLSVL.

This rearrangement joins TRBV6-6 to TRBJ2-7; 8 bases agree with TRBD2. The V and J ends lost 2 bases and 5 bases, in that order; junction bases with no gene match: 8. This CDR3 region has 15 residues. The germline V gene has CDR1 MNHNY and CDR2 SVGAGI (reference sequence). In DNA, the CDR3 is TGTGCCAGCAGTTACGCCCGCGGGGGGCTGGACGAGCAGTACTTC. Its protein product is CASSYARGGLDEQYF.

The CDR3: CASSLTRDSYNEQFF. DNA for the CDR3: TGTGCCAGCAGCCTGACGAGGGACTCCTACAATGAGCAGTTCTTC. The chain has TRBV7-9 and TRBJ2-1; maybe TRBD2 (5 bases). The CDR3 covers 15 residues. CDR1 and CDR2 (germline): SEHNR, FQNEAQ (reference sequence). V dropped 5 bases and J dropped 0 bases, with 11 bases sitting between them.

This chain links TRBV6-1 with TRBJ1-5; 7 bases agree with TRBD1. V shed 4 bases and J 0 bases; nucleotides not matched to a gene: 9. Germline CDR1 and CDR2: MNHNS and SASEGT. The CDR3 contains 17 residues. CDR3 region: CASSGGTAVYSNQPQHF. CDR3 DNA sequence: TGTGCCAGCAGTGGGGGGACAGCTGTTTATAGCAATCAGCCCCAGCATTTT.

The rearrangement links TRBV29-1 to TRBJ2-2; the match to TRBD1 covers 7 bases. CDR3 size: 12 residues. V trimming: 8 bases; J trimming: 8 bases; junction bases outside the gene matches: 8. Germline CDR1 is SQVTM and CDR2 is ANQGSEA. The CDR3 sequence is CSHRQGSGELFF. The CDR3 region has the DNA TGCAGCCACAGACAGGGTTCAGGGGAGCTGTTTTTT.

This clone was detected only once. The gene calls are TRBV18 and TRBJ2-2, with TRBD1 as a possible D gene (5 bases). CDR3 length: 14 amino acids. Trimming stripped 4 bases from V and 7 bases from J, with 13 bases between. Germline assignment: CDR1 KGHSH and CDR2 LQKENI. This chain's CDR3 is CASSLLETVGELFF. The CDR3 DNA sequence: TGTGCCAGCTCACTTCTCGAGACAGTCGGGGAGCTGTTTTTT.

The V call is TRBV5-1, the J call TRBJ2-3, with TRBD1 matching 10 bases. This CDR3 is 15 amino acids long. With 0 bases clipped from V and 7 bases from J, the junction kept 5 bases outside the gene matches. Germline lookup yields CDR1 SGHRS and CDR2 YFSETQ. The CDR3 reads CASSLGQGAVYTQYF. Here the CDR3 DNA reads TGCGCCAGCAGCTTGGGACAGGGGGCCGTGTATACGCAGTATTTT.

J is TRBJ2-1 and V is TRBV11-2, with D perhaps matching TRBD2 (5 bases). The CDR3 is 14 amino acids. Trimming left V 1 base short and J 8 bases short, with 12 bases between. Germline V gene lookup returns CDR1 SGHAT and CDR2 FQNNGV. CDR3 nucleotide sequence: TGTGCCAGCAGCTTAGGGGAGAGGTGGGATGAGCAGTTCTTC. Protein product: CASSLGERWDEQFF. The variable domain in full, completed from reference TRBV11-2 and TRBJ2-1, reads EAGVAQSPRYKIIEKRQSVAFWCNPISGHATLYWYQQILGQGPKLLIQFQNNGVVDDSQLPKDRFSAERLKGVDSTLKIQPAKLEDSAVYLCASSLGERWDEQFFGPGTRLTVL.

The J gene is TRBJ2-1, the V gene TRBV13, with D tentatively TRBD1 (5 bases). Germline V CDR1 and CDR2: PRHDT, FYEKMQ (reference sequence). Trimming stripped 4 bases from V and 2 bases from J, with 12 bases between. This CDR3 is built from 15 residues. Here the CDR3 reads CASSSSTAAYNEQFF. DNA of the CDR3: TGTGCCAGCAGCTCCTCGACAGCAGCCTACAATGAGCAGTTCTTC.

The chain carries TRBV18 and TRBJ1-2; D uncertain. The V gene lost 1 base and the J gene lost 4 bases, with 13 bases spanning the gap. Looked up from germline, CDR1 is KGHSH and CDR2 is LQKENI. CDR3 length equals 15 residues. The CDR3 spells CASSPRGKGIYGYTF. The CDR3 DNA reads TGTGCCAGCTCACCACGAGGGAAGGGTATCTATGGCTACACCTTC.

This clone was detected a few times. The genes are TRBV4-1 and TRBJ1-1; D not certain. The CDR3 totals 12 residues. CDR1 MGHRA and CDR2 YSYEKL come from the germline V gene. The V gene lost 1 base and the J gene lost 5 bases, with 5 bases spanning the gap. As DNA, the CDR3 is TGCGCCAGCAGCCAAGTGTATACTGAAGCTTTCTTT. Translation gives CASSQVYTEAFF.

The rearrangement uses TRBV27 and TRBJ2-7; 7 nucleotides line up with TRBD2. There are 18 residues in the CDR3. CDR1 MNHEY and CDR2 SMNVEV come from the germline V gene (reference sequence). J was trimmed by 2 bases and V by 5 bases; bases with no gene match: 18. This CDR3 reads CASSLVSAVRERPYEQYF. As DNA, the CDR3 is TGTGCCAGCAGTCTGGTTTCGGCGGTGCGGGAGCGACCCTACGAGCAGTACTTC.

The chain joins TRBV18 to TRBJ2-5; TRBD2 aligns across 7 bases. The closer fit of TRBJ2-7 to the DNA end suggests the J call may be wrong. There are 18 residues in the CDR3. Germline V gene lookup returns CDR1 KGHSH and CDR2 LQKENI. For the CDR3, the DNA is TGTGCCAGCTCACCTACCACCGTATCTAGCGGCCTCTCCTACGAGCAGTACTTC. Translation gives CASSPTTVSSGLSYEQYF.

V is TRBV6-1 and J is TRBJ2-7; TRBD2 might be the D (6 bases). The CDR3 runs 15 residues. Trimming left V 7 bases short and J 6 bases short, with 22 bases between. Germline lookup yields CDR1 MNHNS and CDR2 SASEGT. CDR3 in amino acids: CASILGRHLRGEQYF. CDR3 in DNA: TGTGCCAGCATCTTGGGGAGGCACCTGAGGGGCGAGCAGTACTTC.

The chain has TRBV18 and TRBJ2-1; D is unresolved. The CDR3 is 16 amino acids. V was clipped by 1 base and J by 0 bases, with 10 bases between them. The germline V gene encodes CDR1 KGHSH and CDR2 LQKENI. Here the CDR3 reads CASSPLRASSYNEQFF. In nucleotides, the CDR3 is TGTGCCAGCTCACCACTCCGAGCGAGCTCCTACAATGAGCAGTTCTTC.

The chain employs TRBV10-3 and TRBJ2-1; 14 nucleotides align to TRBD2. Per the germline V gene, CDR1 is ENHRY and CDR2 is SYGVKD. With 3 bases clipped from V and 7 bases from J, the junction kept 5 bases outside the gene matches. This CDR3 is built from 16 residues. The DNA for the CDR3 is TGTGCCATCAGTGATGGACTAGCGGGAGGAGGGAATGAGCAGTTCTTC. Translated, it gives CAISDGLAGGGNEQFF.

The J gene is TRBJ2-1, the V gene TRBV5-1; 11 nucleotides match TRBD2. In germline, CDR1 is SGHRS, CDR2 YFSETQ. The CDR3 sequence is 15 residues long. J gave up 4 bases and V 2 bases, and 2 bases lay outside the gene matches. The DNA of the CDR3 is TGCGCCAGCAGCTTACTAGCGGGGGTGTACAATGAGCAGTTCTTC. Its protein product is CASSLLAGVYNEQFF. The variable domain in full, with the rest retrieved from reference TRBV5-1 and TRBJ2-1, is KAGVTQTPRYLIKTRGQQVTLSCSPISGHRSVSWYQQTPGQGLQFLFEYFSETQRNKGNFPGRFSGRQFSNSRSEMNVSTLELGDSALYLCASSLLAGVYNEQFFGPGTRLTVL.

Of note for this clone: A read error may produce the germline difference seen at one junction end. The rearrangement uses TRBV9 and TRBJ2-1, with 7 positions matching TRBD1. CDR1 is SGDLS, CDR2 YYNGEE, per germline. This CDR3 region has 17 residues. CDR3 region: CASSAYSTGVMLNEQLF. CDR3 DNA sequence: TGTGCCAGCAGCGCCTATTCTACAGGGGTCATGTTAAATGAGCAGCTCTTC.

The chain links TRBV5-1 to TRBJ1-3, with 9 nucleotides matching TRBD1. This CDR3 has 16 residues. Germline CDR1 SGHRS, CDR2 YFSETQ. V lost 3 bases, J lost 0 bases, and 4 bases stayed unmatched. The CDR3, as DNA: TGCGCCAGCAGCTCACAGGGGGCATCCTCTGGAAACACCATATATTTT. The encoded protein is CASSSQGASSGNTIYF.

The DNA of the CDR3 is TGTGCCTCCAAAAGGAACAGGGGACCCTACGAGCAGTACTTC. Translation gives CASKRNRGPYEQYF. The V and J genes are TRBV27 and TRBJ2-5, with 7 bases lining up with TRBD1. The J call could be wrong; TRBJ2-7 is a better fit for the DNA end. This CDR3 spans 14 amino acids. Germline loops: CDR1 MNHEY, CDR2 SMNVEV (reference sequence).

The chain combines TRBV21-1 with TRBJ2-7; TRBD2 is the table's D call and was not checked against the DNA. TRBV21-1 is flagged as a pseudogene. The length of the CDR3 is 15 residues. The CDR3, as DNA: TGTGCCAGCAGCAAAGGAAAACCGGTCTCCTACGAGCAGTACTTC. This encodes CASSKGKPVSYEQYF.

This chain joins TRBV10-3 and TRBJ2-7; 11 bases agree with TRBD2. J lost 1 base, V lost 0 bases, and 11 bases had no gene match. CDR3 size: 19 residues. Germline V gene lookup returns CDR1 ENHRY and CDR2 SYGVKD. CDR3 sequence (DNA): TGTGCCATCAGTGAGTCGAGGTTAGCGGGAGGGATTGGGTCCTACGAGCAGTACTTC. Encoded protein: CAISESRLAGGIGSYEQYF.

There are a few counts of this clone. The rearrangement links TRBV27 to TRBJ2-1, with 8 positions matching TRBD2. The junction had 12 bases not matched to a gene; V was cut back by 5 bases and J by 9 bases. The CDR3 has 15 residues. The germline CDR1 and CDR2 sequences are MNHEY and SMNVEV (reference sequence). The CDR3 DNA sequence: TGTGCCAGCAGTCTCTCCGGGACTAGTTCCGGTGAGCAGTTCTTC. Encoded protein: CASSLSGTSSGEQFF.

This clone appeared once. The J gene is TRBJ2-3, the V gene TRBV4-1; no firm D call. V dropped 4 bases and J dropped 4 bases, with 6 bases sitting between them. The CDR3 covers 12 residues. Germline V gene sequence: CDR1 MGHRA, CDR2 YSYEKL. As DNA, the CDR3 is TGCGCCAGCAGCCTTGTCGCAGATACGCAGTATTTT. It codes for CASSLVADTQYF.

Here the CDR3 DNA reads TGTGCCAGCAGTGAGGGACTAGCGGGAGGGCCTAGGTACAATGAGCAGTTCTTC. It is translated as CASSEGLAGGPRYNEQFF. J is TRBJ2-1 and V is TRBV6-1; 16 bases align to TRBD2. Germline CDR1 and CDR2: MNHNS and SASEGT. J lost 4 bases, V lost 3 bases, and 6 bases had no gene match. The CDR3 runs 18 residues.

This clone has a handful of counts. The CDR3 here is CASTTSGAYNEQFF. The CDR3 coding sequence is TGCGCCAGCACGACTAGCGGAGCCTACAATGAGCAGTTCTTC. The chain couples TRBV5-1 to TRBJ2-1, with 9 bases that match TRBD2. The germline gives CDR1 SGHRS, CDR2 YFSETQ. The CDR3 covers 14 residues. V lost 6 bases, J lost 2 bases, and 3 bases stayed unmatched.

This chain uses TRBV18 with TRBJ2-1; unclear D gene. The CDR3 runs to 14 residues. Germline V gene sequence: CDR1 KGHSH, CDR2 LQKENI. V was shortened by 0 bases and J by 5 bases, with 8 bases between the two germline ends. CDR3 nucleotides: TGTGCCAGCTCACCACCCTCTACTAACAATGAGCAGTTCTTC. Its protein product is CASSPPSTNNEQFF.

A single count supports this clone. The genes are TRBV6-5 and TRBJ1-1; possibly TRBD1 for D (5 bases). The CDR3 has 14 residues. Trimming stripped 5 bases from V and 0 bases from J, with 10 bases between. CDR1 MNHEY and CDR2 SVGAGI come from the germline V gene. This chain's CDR3 is CASSTDTMNTEAFF. The CDR3 coding sequence is TGTGCCAGCAGTACGGACACCATGAACACTGAAGCTTTCTTT.

This chain links TRBV7-8 with TRBJ1-1; TRBD1 aligns across 9 bases. The CDR3 extends over 15 amino acids. Germline lookup yields CDR1 SGHVS and CDR2 FQNEAQ. V lost 5 bases and J lost 1; bases outside the gene matches: 5. This chain's CDR3 is CASSARQGGNTEAFF. The CDR3 DNA sequence: TGTGCCAGCAGCGCCAGACAGGGGGGGAACACTGAAGCTTTCTTT.

This chain connects TRBV6-1 to TRBJ2-1; no definite D call. The CDR3 runs to 13 residues. From germline, CDR1 is MNHNS and CDR2 SASEGT. Trimming removed 2 bases at V and 7 bases at J, with 9 bases between. The CDR3 sequence is CASSEPTPNEQFF. CDR3 sequence (DNA): TGTGCCAGCAGTGAACCTACCCCTAATGAGCAGTTCTTC.

A few counts support this clone. The chain joins TRBV15 to TRBJ2-1; D not resolved. Looked up from germline, CDR1 is LNHNV and CDR2 is YYDKDF (reference sequence). V was trimmed by 8 bases and J by 0 bases, leaving 11 bases between them. The length of the CDR3 is 14 residues. The DNA of the CDR3 is TGTGCCACCCAAAAACACAGCTCCTACAATGAGCAGTTCTTC. This codes for CATQKHSSYNEQFF.